The text below deals with one T cell receptor beta chain. The CDR3 spans 15 residues. V shed 5 bases and J 1 base; nucleotides not matched to a gene: 5. In germline, CDR1 is SGHAT, CDR2 FQNNGV. This sample is drawn from a study of blood T cell repertoires in COVID-19. Study as a whole: Italy, Spain and the United States were the sources of the convalescent and acute COVID-19 samples. T cells, B-cell-depleted T cells, or PBMCs provided the cDNA or gDNA that served as material.

Authors' data handling: Counts of nucleated cells, estimated from reference gene primer amplification, were obtained. Generated by immunoSEQ multiplex PCR, the TCRdb table keeps only in-frame clones and is missing some. The V and J calls and the clone size are those of that table, but D and trimming were determined from the DNA. The profile shows about 180,000 clones, approximately 80% of them singletons. J is TRBJ1-5 and V is TRBV11-2; 7 bases are shared with TRBD1. This receptor was taken from a woman aged 60-75 years with acute or convalescent COVID-19. Sequencing used peripheral blood. The CDR3 DNA follows: TGTGCCAGCAGCACCGGGACAGTCAGCAATCAGCCCCAGCATTTT. It is translated as CASSTGTVSNQPQHF.